The subject of this entry is one T cell receptor beta chain. Germline V gene data show CDR1 as DFQATT and CDR2 as SNEGSKA (reference sequence). The CDR3 spans 14 residues. V trimming: 7 bases; J trimming: 3 bases; junction bases outside the gene matches: 8. MiXCR was run by TCRdb on the RT-PCR reads, yielding one entry per CDR3 protein. The sample includes hundreds of thousands of distinct CDR3 sequences, 13% to 15% of them seen just once. Material for sequencing was memory CD4+ T cells from blood. The receptor's source is a female donor in good health, serving as a healthy control. The chain employs TRBV20-1 and TRBJ2-7, with 11 bases identical to TRBD2. The CDR3: CSGQPGLAVYEQYF. The CDR3 coding sequence is TGCAGTGGTCAACCGGGACTAGCGGTCTACGAGCAGTACTTC.